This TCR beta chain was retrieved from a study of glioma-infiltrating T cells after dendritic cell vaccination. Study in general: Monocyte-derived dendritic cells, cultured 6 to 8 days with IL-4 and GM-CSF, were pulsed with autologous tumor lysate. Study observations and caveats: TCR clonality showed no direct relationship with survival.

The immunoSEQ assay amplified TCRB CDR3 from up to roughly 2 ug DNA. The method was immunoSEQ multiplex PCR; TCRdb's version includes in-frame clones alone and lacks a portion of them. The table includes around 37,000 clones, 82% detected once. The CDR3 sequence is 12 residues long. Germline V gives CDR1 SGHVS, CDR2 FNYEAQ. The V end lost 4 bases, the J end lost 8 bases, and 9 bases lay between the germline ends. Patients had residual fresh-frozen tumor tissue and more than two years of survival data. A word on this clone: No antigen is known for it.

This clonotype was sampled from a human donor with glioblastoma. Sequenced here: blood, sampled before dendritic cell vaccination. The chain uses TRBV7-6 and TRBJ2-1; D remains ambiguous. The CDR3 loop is CASSYFSYEQFF. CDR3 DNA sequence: TGTGCCAGCAGCTATTTCAGTTATGAGCAGTTCTTC.